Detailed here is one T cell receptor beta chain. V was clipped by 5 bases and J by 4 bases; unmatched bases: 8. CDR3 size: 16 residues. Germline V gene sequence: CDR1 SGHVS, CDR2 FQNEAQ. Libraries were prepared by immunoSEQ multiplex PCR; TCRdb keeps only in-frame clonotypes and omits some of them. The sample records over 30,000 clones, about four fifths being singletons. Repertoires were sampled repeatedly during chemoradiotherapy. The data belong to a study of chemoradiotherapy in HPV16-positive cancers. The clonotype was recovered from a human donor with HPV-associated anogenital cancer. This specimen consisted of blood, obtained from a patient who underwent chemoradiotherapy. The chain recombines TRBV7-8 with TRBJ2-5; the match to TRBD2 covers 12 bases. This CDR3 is CASSAASGGAGETQYF. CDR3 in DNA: TGTGCCAGCAGCGCCGCTAGCGGGGGGGCCGGAGAGACCCAGTACTTC.